This passage covers 30 T cell receptor beta chains from one sample sequenced in a study of blood T cells in healthy people across ages (dated by TCRdb to the mid-2010s). Receptor libraries were prepared by 5' RACE. The reads were generated on an Illumina HiSeq 2500. The second PCR ran for about 6 to 11 cycles and used a J-beta primer mix along with a sample-barcoded 5' primer. Through fastp at Q25 and MiXCR, TCRdb rebuilt clones from the public reads, retaining in-frame beta chains. Merged by CDR3 protein, the rows form single entries marked with the most common genes and DNA. Present in this sample are about 1.5 million distinct CDR3 sequences, 35% to 45% of which were seen just once. Together, the top ten hold more than 4% of the sample. Sequenced sample: blood. All receptors come from a woman between 18 and 30 years old in good health.

This clonotype was seen a few times. In DNA form, the CDR3 reads TGTGCCAGCAGTTACTCGGAGCCACTCAAGCTTTATAGCAATCAGCCCCAGCATTTT. This translates into CASSYSEPLKLYSNQPQHF. The chain recombines TRBV6-2 or TRBV6-3 with TRBJ1-5; no definite D call. The germline CDR1 and CDR2 sequences are MNHEY and SVGEGT. The V end was cut by 0 bases, the J end by 0 bases, with 18 bases between. The CDR3 is 19 amino acids.

The chain carries TRBV7-2 and TRBJ1-2, with no clear D. Trimming left V 5 bases short and J 4 bases short, with 17 bases between. This CDR3 is 15 amino acids long. Germline V lookup: CDR1 SGHTA, CDR2 FQGNSA. In nucleotides, the CDR3 is TGTGCCAGCAGCCTCCCCTGGCGGATTCTCTATGGCTACACCTTC. Residues: CASSLPWRILYGYTF.

V usage is TRBV9 and J usage is TRBJ2-7; 7 nucleotides line up with TRBD2. This CDR3 contains 15 residues. Trimming removed 1 base from V and 3 bases from J; junction bases left unmatched: 7. Germline lookup yields CDR1 SGDLS and CDR2 YYNGEE. The CDR3 reads CASSVNAGVNYEQYF. CDR3 sequence (DNA): TGTGCCAGCAGCGTAAACGCGGGGGTTAACTACGAGCAGTACTTC.

V gene TRBV20-1 combines with J gene TRBJ2-3, with 10 bases matching TRBD2. The CDR3 spans 16 residues. CDR1 is DFQATT, CDR2 SNEGSKA, per germline (reference sequence). V trimming: 3 bases; J trimming: 5 bases; junction bases outside the gene matches: 11. CDR3 nucleotide sequence: TGCAGTGCTAGTGAAACTAGCGGGGAACTGAGAGATACGCAGTATTTT. It yields the protein CSASETSGELRDTQYF.

The chain is built from TRBV7-8 and TRBJ1-1; D is unresolved. The length of the CDR3 is 14 residues. Deletions cut 6 bases from V and 3 bases from J, with 14 bases between. Germline V gene data show CDR1 as SGHVS and CDR2 as FQNEAQ. In nucleotides, the CDR3 is TGTGCCAGCAGTACCCTCCGGAAGGACACTGAAGCTTTCTTT. This sequence encodes CASSTLRKDTEAFF.

The genes are TRBV12-3 or TRBV12-4 and TRBJ2-3; D assignment may be TRBD1 or TRBD2 (6 bases each). V was shortened by 3 bases and J by 2 bases, with 12 bases between the two germline ends. The CDR3 sequence is 15 residues long. The CDR3: CASSFEGGNTDTQYF. CDR3 DNA: TGTGCCAGCAGTTTCGAGGGGGGTAACACAGATACGCAGTATTTT.

This clonotype was recorded a few times. This chain connects TRBV15 to TRBJ2-1; either TRBD1 or TRBD2 may fit D (5 bases each). Per the germline V gene, CDR1 is LNHNV and CDR2 is YYDKDF (reference sequence). CDR3 length: 15 amino acids. V was shortened by 1 base and J by 10 bases, with 17 bases between the two germline ends. This CDR3 reads CATSRAGGTRTEQFF. In DNA form, the CDR3 reads TGTGCCACCAGCAGAGCTGGGGGTACCCGTACCGAGCAGTTCTTC.

In regard to this clonotype: The junction differs from germline at one of its ends, possibly a read error. This sequence joins TRBV4-3 and TRBJ2-1; D not certain. The CDR3 sequence is 17 residues long. The germline CDR1 and CDR2 sequences are LGHNA and YSLEER. In DNA form, the CDR3 reads TGCGCCAGCACCCAAGAAGCCCCTCTGGGTTCCTACAATGAGCAGTTCTTC. It translates to CASTQEAPLGSYNEQFF.

The chain uses TRBV7-2 and TRBJ2-3; 10 nucleotides align to TRBD2. CDR3 length: 13 amino acids. The ends lost 3 bases at V and 9 bases at J; junction bases unmatched: 3. Germline V gene lookup returns CDR1 SGHTA and CDR2 FQGNSA. The CDR3 DNA sequence: TGTGCCAGCAGCTTGAAGCGGGAGGGGACGCAGTATTTT. This codes for CASSLKREGTQYF.

The V call is TRBV5-1, the J call TRBJ1-5; 7 positions match TRBD1. Germline V gene sequence: CDR1 SGHRS, CDR2 YFSETQ. The CDR3 runs 16 residues. The trim removed 4 bases at V and 3 bases at J, leaving 10 bases unmatched. The CDR3 bases are TGCGCCAGCAGCCCGCTCCCAGGGGGTAACAATCAGCCCCAGCATTTT. This sequence encodes CASSPLPGGNNQPQHF.

This chain joins TRBV24-1 and TRBJ2-3, with 8 bases identical to TRBD2. Looked up from germline, CDR1 is KGHDR and CDR2 is SFDVKD. The CDR3 is 17 residues long. With V trimmed by 4 bases and J by 4 bases, 12 bases remained unmatched. CDR3 amino acids: CATSDPDSGAFSDTQYF. The CDR3 nucleotides are TGTGCCACCAGTGACCCTGATAGCGGGGCATTCTCAGATACGCAGTATTTT.

The rearrangement uses TRBV2 and TRBJ1-2; possibly TRBD1 for D (5 bases). Per the germline V gene, CDR1 is SNHLY and CDR2 is FYNNEI. Deletions cut 6 bases from V and 6 bases from J, with 14 bases between. The CDR3 has 13 residues. CDR3 loop: CASRRDQGNGYTF. CDR3 coding DNA: TGTGCCAGCAGGCGGGACCAGGGCAATGGCTACACCTTC.

The chain employs TRBV7-3 and TRBJ1-2, with D maybe TRBD1 (6 bases). Germline-derived CDR1 and CDR2 are SGHTA and FQGTGA. This CDR3 is 18 amino acids long. Trimming shortened V by 2 bases and J by 3 bases, and 22 bases separated the two germline ends. CDR3 region: CASSLDNGVRGGDYGYTF. The CDR3 region has the DNA TGTGCCAGCAGCTTAGACAACGGAGTCCGCGGGGGCGACTATGGCTACACCTTC.

Remarks on this clonotype: One end of the junction is discordant with germline, which a read error may explain. This chain joins TRBV18 and TRBJ1-4; D ambiguous. Germline assignment: CDR1 KGHSH and CDR2 LQKENI. The CDR3 runs 15 residues. The CDR3 loop reads CTSSPLGPTNEKLFF. CDR3 nucleotides: TGTACCAGCTCACCTCTCGGGCCAACTAATGAAAAACTGTTTTTT.

Worth noting for this clonotype: A much larger clone differs by one base, so this may be a read error. The chain links TRBV7-8 to TRBJ2-5; 8 bases line up with TRBD2. This CDR3 spans 17 amino acids. V dropped 1 base and J dropped 5; count of bases not matched to a gene: 12. Germline V gives CDR1 SGHVS, CDR2 FQNEAQ. The CDR3 loop reads CASSLGPAGAPRETQYF. Written as DNA, the CDR3 is TGTGCCAGCAGCTTAGGACCAGCGGGGGCCCCTCGGGAGACCCAGTACTTC.

The chain uses TRBV4-3 and TRBJ2-3, with D unclear. V was shortened by 0 bases and J by 4 bases, with 14 bases between the two germline ends. The CDR3 runs to 16 residues. Germline loops: CDR1 LGHNA, CDR2 YSLEER. The CDR3 nucleotides read TGCGCCAGCAGCCAAGATCTTAGAGAGACTCCAGATACGCAGTATTTT. This codes for CASSQDLRETPDTQYF.

V is TRBV7-2 and J is TRBJ2-5, with 10 bases lining up with TRBD2. J gave up 5 bases and V 5 bases, and 14 bases lay outside the gene matches. CDR3 length: 17 amino acids. CDR1 and CDR2 from the germline V gene are SGHTA and FQGNSA. Written as DNA, the CDR3 is TGTGCCAGCAGCCTCCATCCTAGCGGGAGTTGGGCGGAGACCCAGTACTTC. Its translation is CASSLHPSGSWAETQYF.

This chain connects TRBV4-1 to TRBJ2-1; the match to TRBD2 covers 10 bases. The DNA end lines up better with TRBJ2-7; the J call may be wrong. This CDR3 is built from 17 residues. Germline V gene data show CDR1 as MGHRA and CDR2 as YSYEKL. CDR3 DNA sequence: TGCGCCAGCAGCCAAGAAGTAGCGGGGGGTCTCTACAATGAGCAGTACTTC. It translates to CASSQEVAGGLYNEQYF.

This clonotype came up a few times. This sequence joins TRBV12-3 or TRBV12-4 and TRBJ2-5; 7 positions agree with TRBD2. The CDR3 consists of 13 residues. J was trimmed by 10 bases and V by 3 bases; bases with no gene match: 8. Here the CDR3 reads CASSFLSGRDQYF. The CDR3 region has the DNA TGTGCCAGCAGTTTTCTGTCGGGGAGGGACCAGTACTTC.

The chain is built from TRBV5-1 and TRBJ2-1; 8 bases are shared with TRBD1. The CDR3 totals 14 residues. Germline V gives CDR1 SGHRS, CDR2 YFSETQ. V trimming: 4 bases; J trimming: 10 bases; junction bases outside the gene matches: 10. CDR3 nucleotides: TGCGCCAGCAGCCTGGACAGGGAGTACTACGAGCAGTTCTTC. This encodes CASSLDREYYEQFF.

The chain recombines TRBV11-2 with TRBJ2-7; D gene uncertain. The V end was cut by 8 bases, the J end by 0 bases, with 17 bases between. Germline V gene sequence: CDR1 SGHAT, CDR2 FQNNGV. The CDR3 loop spans 15 amino acids. CDR3 nucleotides: TGTGCCAGCGGCAGGTGGGCTGAAACCTCCTACGAGCAGTACTTC. Residues: CASGRWAETSYEQYF. The full variable domain, completed using reference TRBV11-2 and TRBJ2-7, is EAGVAQSPRYKIIEKRQSVAFWCNPISGHATLYWYQQILGQGPKLLIQFQNNGVVDDSQLPKDRFSAERLKGVDSTLKIQPAKLEDSAVYLCASGRWAETSYEQYFGPGTRLTVT.

This clonotype showed up just a few times. The chain is built from TRBV7-2 and TRBJ1-4, with D unclear. Germline V gene data show CDR1 as SGHTA and CDR2 as FQGNSA. The CDR3 totals 16 residues. Deletions cut 5 bases from V and 0 bases from J, with 13 bases between. The CDR3 region has the DNA TGTGCCAGCAGCCCGTTCTGGGCTGCAACTAATGAAAAACTGTTTTTT. Its translation is CASSPFWAATNEKLFF.

This chain uses TRBV15 with TRBJ1-1, with TRBD1 identical over 7 bases. The germline V gene has CDR1 LNHNV and CDR2 YYDKDF (reference sequence). The CDR3 runs to 13 residues. With V trimmed by 5 bases and J by 1 base, 1 base remained unmatched. The CDR3 DNA sequence: TGTGCCACCAGCGGGACAGAGAACACTGAAGCTTTCTTT. Amino acid sequence: CATSGTENTEAFF.

J is TRBJ2-6 and V is TRBV5-1, with D perhaps TRBD2 (6 bases). Per germline, CDR1 SGHRS and CDR2 YFSETQ. V gave up 0 bases and J gave up 12 bases, with 10 bases separating them. The CDR3 has 13 residues. CDR3 sequence reads: CASSLDIAVVLTF. In nucleotides, the CDR3 is TGCGCCAGCAGCTTGGATATAGCGGTCGTCCTGACTTTC. The full variable domain, in which reference TRBV5-1 and TRBJ2-6 provide the parts outside the CDR3, is KAGVTQTPRYLIKTRGQQVTLSCSPISGHRSVSWYQQTPGQGLQFLFEYFSETQRNKGNFPGRFSGRQFSNSRSEMNVSTLELGDSALYLCASSLDIAVVLTFGAGSRLTVL.

This clonotype was seen only once. The genes are TRBV14 and TRBJ2-1; D may be TRBD1 or TRBD2 (5 bases each). Germline-derived CDR1 and CDR2 are SGHDN and FVKESK. Trimming removed 2 bases at V and 9 bases at J, with 14 bases between. The CDR3 totals 14 residues. CDR3 sequence: CASSQLGVRSEQFF. The CDR3 nucleotides read TGTGCCAGCAGCCAACTGGGGGTAAGGAGTGAGCAGTTCTTC. Supplemented by reference TRBV14 and TRBJ2-1, the full variable domain reads EAGVTQFPSHSVIEKGQTVTLRCDPISGHDNLYWYRRVMGKEIKFLLHFVKESKQDESGMPNNRFLAERTGGTYSTLKVQPAELEDSGVYFCASSQLGVRSEQFFGPGTRLTVL.

The chain links TRBV27 to TRBJ2-5; D may be TRBD2 (6 bases). V lost 7 bases and J 11 bases, leaving 26 bases between the germline ends. The germline gives CDR1 MNHEY, CDR2 SMNVEV (reference sequence). CDR3 size: 15 residues. The chain's CDR3 is CASTSGHGSYNEQYF. The CDR3 nucleotides are TGTGCCAGCACCTCGGGGCACGGGAGCTACAATGAGCAGTACTTC.

The chain's CDR3 is CATSDPDGQGIMNTEAFF. The CDR3 bases are TGTGCCACCAGTGATCCCGACGGGCAGGGGATTATGAACACTGAAGCTTTCTTT. The chain is built from TRBV24-1 and TRBJ1-1, with TRBD1 as a possible D gene (6 bases). Per the germline V gene, CDR1 is KGHDR and CDR2 is SFDVKD. The CDR3 loop spans 18 amino acids. Trimming stripped 3 bases from V and 0 bases from J, with 19 bases between.

The chain employs TRBV7-9 and TRBJ2-3, with unresolved D. Germline V gene data show CDR1 as SEHNR and CDR2 as FQNEAQ (reference sequence). The CDR3 length is 14 residues. The V end was cut by 0 bases, the J end by 6 bases, with 10 bases between. The CDR3 here is CASSLASETDTQYF. The CDR3 bases are TGTGCCAGCAGCTTAGCGAGTGAGACGGATACGCAGTATTTT.

This clonotype was seen more than once but under ten times. The chain has TRBV7-2 and TRBJ1-2; no clear D gene. CDR3 length: 14 amino acids. Trimming stripped 2 bases from V and 2 bases from J, with 9 bases between. The V gene's germline CDR1 is SGHTA and CDR2 FQGNSA. This CDR3 is CASSLQQANYGYTF. CDR3 nucleotide sequence: TGTGCCAGCAGCTTACAGCAGGCCAACTATGGCTACACCTTC.

V usage is TRBV7-9 and J usage is TRBJ2-5; D call uncertain. The CDR3 contains 12 residues. Per germline, CDR1 SEHNR and CDR2 FQNEAQ (reference sequence). V gave up 5 bases and J gave up 5 bases, with 9 bases separating them. As DNA, the CDR3 is TGTGCCAGCAGCGCAGCGACGGAGACCCAGTACTTC. This sequence encodes CASSAATETQYF.